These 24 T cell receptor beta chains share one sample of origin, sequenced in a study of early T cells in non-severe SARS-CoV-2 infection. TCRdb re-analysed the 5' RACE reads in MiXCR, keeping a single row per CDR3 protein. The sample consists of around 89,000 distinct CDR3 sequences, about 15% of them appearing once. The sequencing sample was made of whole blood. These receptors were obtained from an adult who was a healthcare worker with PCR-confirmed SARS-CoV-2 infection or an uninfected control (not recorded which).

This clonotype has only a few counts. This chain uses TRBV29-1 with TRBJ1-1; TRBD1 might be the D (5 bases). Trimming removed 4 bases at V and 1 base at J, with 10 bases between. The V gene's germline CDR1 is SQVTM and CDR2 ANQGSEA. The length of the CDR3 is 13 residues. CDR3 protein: CSVVRQGNTEAFF. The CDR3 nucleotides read TGCAGCGTTGTCCGCCAGGGGAACACTGAAGCTTTCTTT.

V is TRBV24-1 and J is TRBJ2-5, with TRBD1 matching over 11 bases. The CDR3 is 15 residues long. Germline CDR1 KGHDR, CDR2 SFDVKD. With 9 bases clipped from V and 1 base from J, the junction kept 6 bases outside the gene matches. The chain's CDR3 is CATVGTGGIQETQYF. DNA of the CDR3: TGTGCCACCGTAGGGACAGGGGGGATCCAAGAGACCCAGTACTTC.

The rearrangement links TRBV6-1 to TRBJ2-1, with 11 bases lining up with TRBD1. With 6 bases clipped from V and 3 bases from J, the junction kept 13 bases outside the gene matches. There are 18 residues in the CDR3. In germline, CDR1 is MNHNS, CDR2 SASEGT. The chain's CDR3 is CASRPSTRDRGVYNEQFF. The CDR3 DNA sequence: TGTGCCAGCAGACCCTCCACCCGGGACAGGGGGGTCTACAATGAGCAGTTCTTC.

The CDR3 reads CSAIAALAAEAFF. The CDR3 region has the DNA TGCAGTGCTATTGCGGCCTTAGCAGCTGAAGCTTTCTTT. The chain has TRBV20-1 and TRBJ1-1; D remains ambiguous. V was pared by 4 bases and J by 6 bases, with 15 bases between. Looked up from germline, CDR1 is DFQATT and CDR2 is SNEGSKA (reference sequence). CDR3 length: 13 residues.

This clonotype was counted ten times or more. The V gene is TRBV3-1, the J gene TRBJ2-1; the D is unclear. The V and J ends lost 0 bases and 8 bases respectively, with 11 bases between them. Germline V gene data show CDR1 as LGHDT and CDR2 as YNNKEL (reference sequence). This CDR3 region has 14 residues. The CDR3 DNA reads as TGTGCCAGCAGCCAAGATTTATTTAGTGATGAGCAGTTCTTC. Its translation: CASSQDLFSDEQFF.

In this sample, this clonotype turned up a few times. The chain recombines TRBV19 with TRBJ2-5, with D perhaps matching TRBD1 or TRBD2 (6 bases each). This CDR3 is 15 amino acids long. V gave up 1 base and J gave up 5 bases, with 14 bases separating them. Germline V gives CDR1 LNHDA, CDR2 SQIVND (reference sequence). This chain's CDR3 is CASSIGGQGRETQYF. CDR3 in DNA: TGTGCCAGTAGTATAGGAGGCCAGGGGAGGGAGACCCAGTACTTC.

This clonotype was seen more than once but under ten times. The CDR3 coding sequence is TGCAGTGTTCCGAGGGACTCGAGTACCGGGGAGACCCAGTACTTC. Translating it yields CSVPRDSSTGETQYF. V gene TRBV20-1 combines with J gene TRBJ2-5; a possible D gene is TRBD2 (6 bases). Germline lookup yields CDR1 DFQATT and CDR2 SNEGSKA (reference sequence). Trimming removed 7 bases at V and 5 bases at J, with 23 bases between. CDR3 length equals 15 residues.

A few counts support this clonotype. CDR3 loop: CSANPLQGAVDTEAFF. The CDR3 coding sequence is TGCAGTGCTAATCCCCTACAGGGAGCGGTGGACACTGAAGCTTTCTTT. This chain joins TRBV20-1 and TRBJ1-1, with TRBD1 as a possible D gene (6 bases). V gave up 4 bases and J gave up 3 bases, with 21 bases separating them. This CDR3 spans 16 amino acids. The germline CDR1 and CDR2 sequences are DFQATT and SNEGSKA (reference sequence).

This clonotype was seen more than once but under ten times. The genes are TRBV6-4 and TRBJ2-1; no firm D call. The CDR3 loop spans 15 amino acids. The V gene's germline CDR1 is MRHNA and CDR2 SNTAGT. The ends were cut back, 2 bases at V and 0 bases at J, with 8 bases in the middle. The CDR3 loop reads CASSDHSSSYNEQFF. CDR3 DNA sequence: TGTGCCAGCAGTGACCACTCGAGCTCCTACAATGAGCAGTTCTTC.

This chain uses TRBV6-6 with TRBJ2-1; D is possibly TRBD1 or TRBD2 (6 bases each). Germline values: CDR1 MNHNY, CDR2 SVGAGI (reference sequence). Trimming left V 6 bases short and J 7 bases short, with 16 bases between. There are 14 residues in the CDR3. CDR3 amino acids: CASRRRDNGNEQFF. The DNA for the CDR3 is TGTGCCAGCAGGAGGAGGGACAACGGGAATGAGCAGTTCTTC.

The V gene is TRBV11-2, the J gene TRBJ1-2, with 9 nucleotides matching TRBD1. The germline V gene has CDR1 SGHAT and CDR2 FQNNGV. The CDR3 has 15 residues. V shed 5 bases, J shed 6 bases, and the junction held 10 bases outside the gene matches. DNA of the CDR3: TGTGCCAGCAGCGGGACAGGGAAATTGGTTGATGGCTACACCTTC. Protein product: CASSGTGKLVDGYTF.

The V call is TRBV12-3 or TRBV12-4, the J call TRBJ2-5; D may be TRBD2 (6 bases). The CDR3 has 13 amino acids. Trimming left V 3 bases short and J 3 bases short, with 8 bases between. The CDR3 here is CASSFGGEETQYF. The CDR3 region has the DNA TGTGCCAGCAGTTTTGGAGGGGAAGAGACCCAGTACTTC.

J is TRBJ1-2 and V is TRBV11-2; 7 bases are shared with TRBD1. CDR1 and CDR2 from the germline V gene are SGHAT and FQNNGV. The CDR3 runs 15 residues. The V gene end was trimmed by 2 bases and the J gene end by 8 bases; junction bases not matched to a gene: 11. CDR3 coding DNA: TGTGCCAGCAGCTTACATGAAGAGACAGGGCAAGGCTACACCTTC. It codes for CASSLHEETGQGYTF.

The CDR3 nucleotides read TGTGCCAGCAGCATGTACCAAGAGACCCAGTACTTC. It yields the protein CASSMYQETQYF. The rearrangement links TRBV11-1 to TRBJ2-5, with D unclear. The CDR3 consists of 12 residues. In germline, CDR1 is SGHAT, CDR2 FQDESV (reference sequence). The V and J ends lost 5 bases and 0 bases respectively, with 4 bases between them. Together with reference TRBV11-1 and TRBJ2-5, the CDR3 gives the full variable domain: EAEVAQSPRYKITEKSQAVAFWCDPISGHATLYWYRQILGQGPELLVQFQDESVVDDSQLPKDRFSAERLKGVDSTLKIQPAELGDSAMYLCASSMYQETQYFGPGTRLLVL.

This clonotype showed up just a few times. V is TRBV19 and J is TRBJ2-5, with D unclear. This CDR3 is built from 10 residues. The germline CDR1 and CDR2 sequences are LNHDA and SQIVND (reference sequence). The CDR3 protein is CAPPQETQYF. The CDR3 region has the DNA TGTGCGCCACCCCAAGAGACCCAGTACTTC.

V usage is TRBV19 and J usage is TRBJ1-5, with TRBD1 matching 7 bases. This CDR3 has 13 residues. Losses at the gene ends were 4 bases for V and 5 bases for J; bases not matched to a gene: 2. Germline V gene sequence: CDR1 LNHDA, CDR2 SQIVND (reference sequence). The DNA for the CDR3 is TGTGCCAGTAGTAATGACAGGGATCAGCCCCAGCATTTT. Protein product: CASSNDRDQPQHF.

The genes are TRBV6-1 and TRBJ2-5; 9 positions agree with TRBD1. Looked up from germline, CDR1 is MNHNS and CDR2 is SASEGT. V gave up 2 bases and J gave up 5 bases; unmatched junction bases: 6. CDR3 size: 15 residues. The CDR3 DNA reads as TGTGCCAGCAGTGAAAACACAGGGGGCGGGGAGACCCAGTACTTC. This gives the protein CASSENTGGGETQYF.

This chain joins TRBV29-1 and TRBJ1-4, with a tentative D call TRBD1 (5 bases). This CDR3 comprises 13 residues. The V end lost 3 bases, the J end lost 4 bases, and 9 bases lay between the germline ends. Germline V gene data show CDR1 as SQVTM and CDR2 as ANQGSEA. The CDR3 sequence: CSVEGGGNEKLFF. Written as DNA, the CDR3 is TGCAGCGTTGAGGGGGGAGGTAATGAAAAACTGTTTTTT.

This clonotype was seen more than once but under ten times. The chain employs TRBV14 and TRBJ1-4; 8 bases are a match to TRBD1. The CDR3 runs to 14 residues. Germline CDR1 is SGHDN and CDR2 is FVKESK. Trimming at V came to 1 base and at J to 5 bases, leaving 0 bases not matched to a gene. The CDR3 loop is CASSQGQGNEKLFF. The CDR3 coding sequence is TGTGCCAGCAGCCAAGGACAGGGGAATGAAAAACTGTTTTTT.

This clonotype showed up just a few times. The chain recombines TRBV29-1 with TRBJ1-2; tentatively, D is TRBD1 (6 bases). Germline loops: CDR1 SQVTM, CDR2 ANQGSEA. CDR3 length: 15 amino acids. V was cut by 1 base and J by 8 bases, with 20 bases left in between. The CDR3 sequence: CSVEAAGESLYGYTF. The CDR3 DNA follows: TGCAGCGTTGAAGCGGCAGGGGAATCGCTATACGGCTACACCTTC.

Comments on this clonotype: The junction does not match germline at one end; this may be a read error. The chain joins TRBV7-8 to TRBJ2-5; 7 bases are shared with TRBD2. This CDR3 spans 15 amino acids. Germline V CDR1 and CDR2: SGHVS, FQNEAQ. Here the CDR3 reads CASSLLASGQETQYF. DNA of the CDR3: TGCGCCAGCAGCTTACTGGCTAGCGGACAAGAGACCCAGTACTTC.

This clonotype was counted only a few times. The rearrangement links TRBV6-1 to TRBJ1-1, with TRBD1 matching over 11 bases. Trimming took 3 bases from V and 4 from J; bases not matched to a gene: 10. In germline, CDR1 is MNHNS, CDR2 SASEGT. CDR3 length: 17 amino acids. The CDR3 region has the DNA TGTGCCAGCAGTGACCCGGGACAGGGGGAAGGTAGCACTGAAGCTTTCTTT. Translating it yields CASSDPGQGEGSTEAFF.

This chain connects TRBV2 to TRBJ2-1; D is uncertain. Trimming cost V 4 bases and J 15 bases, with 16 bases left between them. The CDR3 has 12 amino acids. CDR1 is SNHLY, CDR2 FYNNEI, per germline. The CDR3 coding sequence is TGTGCCAGCAGTGCTGCGGCTCCCCCTATGTTCTTC. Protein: CASSAAAPPMFF.

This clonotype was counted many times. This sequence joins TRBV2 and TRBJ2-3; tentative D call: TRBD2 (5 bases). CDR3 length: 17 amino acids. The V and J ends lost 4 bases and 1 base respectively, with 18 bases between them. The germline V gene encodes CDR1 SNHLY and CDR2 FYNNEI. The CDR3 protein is CASSVLRQSGRTDTQYF. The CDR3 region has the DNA TGTGCCAGCAGTGTACTGAGGCAGAGCGGCCGCACAGATACGCAGTATTTT. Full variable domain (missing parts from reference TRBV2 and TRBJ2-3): EPEVTQTPSHQVTQMGQEVILRCVPISNHLYFYWYRQILGQKVEFLVSFYNNEISEKSEIFDDQFSVERPDGSNFTLKIRSTKLEDSAMYFCASSVLRQSGRTDTQYFGPGTRLTVL.